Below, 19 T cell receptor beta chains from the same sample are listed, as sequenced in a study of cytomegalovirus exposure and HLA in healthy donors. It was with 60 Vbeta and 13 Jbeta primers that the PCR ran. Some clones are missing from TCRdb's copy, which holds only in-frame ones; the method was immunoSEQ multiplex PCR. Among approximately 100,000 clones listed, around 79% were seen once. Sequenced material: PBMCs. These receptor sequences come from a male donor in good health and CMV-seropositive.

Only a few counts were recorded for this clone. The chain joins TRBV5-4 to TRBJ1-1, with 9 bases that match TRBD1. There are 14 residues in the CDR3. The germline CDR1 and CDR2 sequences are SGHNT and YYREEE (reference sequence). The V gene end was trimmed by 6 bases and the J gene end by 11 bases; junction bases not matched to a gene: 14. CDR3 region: CASTASGTGRDAFF. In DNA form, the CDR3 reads TGTGCCAGCACCGCGTCCGGGACAGGGAGAGACGCTTTCTTT.

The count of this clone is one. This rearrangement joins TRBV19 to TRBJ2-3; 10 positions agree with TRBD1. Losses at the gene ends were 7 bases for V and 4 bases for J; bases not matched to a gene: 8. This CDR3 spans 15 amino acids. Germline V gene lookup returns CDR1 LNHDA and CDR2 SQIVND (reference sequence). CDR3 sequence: CASIPRDRGPDTQYF. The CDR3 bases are TGTGCCAGTATCCCCAGAGACAGGGGGCCAGATACGCAGTATTTT.

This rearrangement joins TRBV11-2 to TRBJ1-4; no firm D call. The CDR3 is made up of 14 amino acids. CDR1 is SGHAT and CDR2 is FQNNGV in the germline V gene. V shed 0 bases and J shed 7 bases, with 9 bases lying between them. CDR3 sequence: CASSLDHSIEKLFF. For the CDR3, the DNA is TGTGCCAGCAGCTTAGATCACAGTATTGAAAAACTGTTTTTT.

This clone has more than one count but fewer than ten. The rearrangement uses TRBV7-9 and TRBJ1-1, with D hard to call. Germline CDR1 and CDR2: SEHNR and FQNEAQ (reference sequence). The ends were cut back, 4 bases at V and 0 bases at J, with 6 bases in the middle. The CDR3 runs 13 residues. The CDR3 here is CASSSEMNTEAFF. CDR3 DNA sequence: TGTGCCAGCAGCTCCGAGATGAACACTGAAGCTTTCTTT.

The CDR3 DNA sequence: TGTGCCAGCAGCTTAGACAGGGGCTTGTACAATGAGCAGTTCTTC. Its protein is CASSLDRGLYNEQFF. The chain recombines TRBV7-9 with TRBJ2-1, with 7 bases fitting TRBD1. Unmatched junction bases numbered 4, after V lost 1 base and J lost 4 bases. From germline, CDR1 is SEHNR and CDR2 FQNEAQ (reference sequence). CDR3 size: 15 residues.

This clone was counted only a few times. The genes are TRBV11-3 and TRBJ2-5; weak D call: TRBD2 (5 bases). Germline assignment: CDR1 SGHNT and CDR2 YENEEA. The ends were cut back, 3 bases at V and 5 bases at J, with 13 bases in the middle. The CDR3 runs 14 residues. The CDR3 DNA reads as TGTGCCAGCAGCTTCAGCCGAGGGTCGGAGACCCAGTACTTC. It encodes CASSFSRGSETQYF.

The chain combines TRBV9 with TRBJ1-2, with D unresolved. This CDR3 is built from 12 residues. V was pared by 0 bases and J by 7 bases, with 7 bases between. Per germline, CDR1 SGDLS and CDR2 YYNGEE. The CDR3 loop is CASSVVGSGYTF. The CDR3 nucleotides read TGTGCCAGCAGCGTAGTTGGCTCTGGCTACACCTTC.

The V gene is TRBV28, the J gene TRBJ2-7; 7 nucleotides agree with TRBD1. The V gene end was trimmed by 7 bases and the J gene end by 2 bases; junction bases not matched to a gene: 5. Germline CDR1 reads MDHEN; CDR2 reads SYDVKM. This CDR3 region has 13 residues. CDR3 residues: CASNGQVAYEQYF. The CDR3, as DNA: TGTGCCAGCAATGGACAGGTGGCCTACGAGCAGTACTTC.

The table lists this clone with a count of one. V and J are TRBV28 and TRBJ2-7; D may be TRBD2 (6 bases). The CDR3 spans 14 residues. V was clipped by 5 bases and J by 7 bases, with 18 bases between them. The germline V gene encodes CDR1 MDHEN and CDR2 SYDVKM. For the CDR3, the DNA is TGTGCCAGCAGTCCCGGGTGGAGGGGCGGGGAGCAGTACTTC. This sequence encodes CASSPGWRGGEQYF.

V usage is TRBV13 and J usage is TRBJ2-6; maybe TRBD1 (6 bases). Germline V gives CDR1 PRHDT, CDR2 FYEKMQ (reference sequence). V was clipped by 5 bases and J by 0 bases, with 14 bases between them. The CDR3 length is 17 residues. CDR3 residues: CASSDTTGNSGANVLTF. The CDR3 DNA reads TGTGCCAGCAGCGACACGACAGGAAACTCTGGGGCCAACGTCCTGACTTTC.

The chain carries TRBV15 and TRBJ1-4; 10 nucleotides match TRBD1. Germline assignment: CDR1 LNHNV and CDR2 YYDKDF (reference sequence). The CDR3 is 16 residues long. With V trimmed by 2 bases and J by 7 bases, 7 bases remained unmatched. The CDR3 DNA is TGTGCCACCAGCAGACCCGGACAGGGGGAGGGTGAAAAACTGTTTTTT. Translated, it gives CATSRPGQGEGEKLFF.

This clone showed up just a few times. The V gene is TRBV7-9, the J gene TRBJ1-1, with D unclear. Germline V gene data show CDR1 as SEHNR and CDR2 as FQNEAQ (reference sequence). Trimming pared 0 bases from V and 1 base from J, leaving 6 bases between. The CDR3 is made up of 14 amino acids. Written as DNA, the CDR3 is TGTGCCAGCAGCTTAGCCTCGCGGAACACTGAAGCTTTCTTT. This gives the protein CASSLASRNTEAFF.

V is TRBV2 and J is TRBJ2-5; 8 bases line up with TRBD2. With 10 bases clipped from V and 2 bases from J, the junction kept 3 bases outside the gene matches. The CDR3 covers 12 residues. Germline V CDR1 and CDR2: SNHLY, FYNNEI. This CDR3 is CATGGRQETQYF. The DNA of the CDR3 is TGTGCCACGGGGGGGCGACAAGAGACCCAGTACTTC.

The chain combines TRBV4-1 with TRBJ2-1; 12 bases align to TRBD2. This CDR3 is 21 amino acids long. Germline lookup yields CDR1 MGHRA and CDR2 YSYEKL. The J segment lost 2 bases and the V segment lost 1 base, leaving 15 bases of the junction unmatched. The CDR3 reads CASSQGSLAGGRRPTYNEQFF. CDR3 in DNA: TGCGCCAGCAGCCAAGGCAGCCTAGCGGGGGGGCGCCGCCCTACCTACAATGAGCAGTTCTTC.

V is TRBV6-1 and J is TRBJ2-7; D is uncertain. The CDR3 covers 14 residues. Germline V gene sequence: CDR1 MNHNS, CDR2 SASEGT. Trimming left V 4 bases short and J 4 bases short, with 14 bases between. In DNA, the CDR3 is TGTGCCAGCAGTGCCCAGACAAGTGGTTACGAGCAGTACTTC. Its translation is CASSAQTSGYEQYF.

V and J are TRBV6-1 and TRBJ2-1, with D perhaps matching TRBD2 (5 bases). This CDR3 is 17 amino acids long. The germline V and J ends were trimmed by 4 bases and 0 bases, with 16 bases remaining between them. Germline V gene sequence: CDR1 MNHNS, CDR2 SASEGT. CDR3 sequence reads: CASSAPAGTSSYNEQFF. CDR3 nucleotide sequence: TGTGCCAGCAGTGCCCCGGCGGGCACCAGCTCCTACAATGAGCAGTTCTTC.

The chain's CDR3 is CASSPGRGQSSYEQYF. CDR3 DNA sequence: TGCGCCAGCAGCCCTGGAAGGGGACAGAGCTCCTACGAGCAGTACTTC. This chain joins TRBV5-1 and TRBJ2-7, with 7 nucleotides matching TRBD1. This CDR3 contains 16 residues. J gave up 0 bases and V 4 bases, and 10 bases lay outside the gene matches. From germline, CDR1 is SGHRS and CDR2 YFSETQ. Full variable domain (outside the CDR3, taken from reference TRBV5-1 and TRBJ2-7): KAGVTQTPRYLIKTRGQQVTLSCSPISGHRSVSWYQQTPGQGLQFLFEYFSETQRNKGNFPGRFSGRQFSNSRSEMNVSTLELGDSALYLCASSPGRGQSSYEQYFGPGTRLTVT.

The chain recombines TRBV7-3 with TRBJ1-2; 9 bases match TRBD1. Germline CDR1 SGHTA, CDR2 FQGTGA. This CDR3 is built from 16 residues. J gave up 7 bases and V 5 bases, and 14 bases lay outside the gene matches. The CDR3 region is CASSLSPGQGLRGYTF. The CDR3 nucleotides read TGTGCCAGCAGCCTATCTCCGGGACAGGGATTACGTGGCTACACCTTC. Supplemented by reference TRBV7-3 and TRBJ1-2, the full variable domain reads GAGVSQTPSNKVTEKGKYVELRCDPISGHTALYWYRQSLGQGPEFLIYFQGTGAADDSGLPNDRFFAVRPEGSVSTLKIQRTERGDSAVYLCASSLSPGQGLRGYTFGSGTRLTVV.

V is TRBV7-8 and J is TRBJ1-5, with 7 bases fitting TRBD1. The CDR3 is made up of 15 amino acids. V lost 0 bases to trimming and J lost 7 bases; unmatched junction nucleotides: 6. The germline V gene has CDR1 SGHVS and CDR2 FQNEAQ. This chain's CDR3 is CASSLARTGVQPQHF. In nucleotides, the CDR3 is TGTGCCAGCAGCTTAGCCCGGACAGGAGTACAGCCCCAGCATTTT.